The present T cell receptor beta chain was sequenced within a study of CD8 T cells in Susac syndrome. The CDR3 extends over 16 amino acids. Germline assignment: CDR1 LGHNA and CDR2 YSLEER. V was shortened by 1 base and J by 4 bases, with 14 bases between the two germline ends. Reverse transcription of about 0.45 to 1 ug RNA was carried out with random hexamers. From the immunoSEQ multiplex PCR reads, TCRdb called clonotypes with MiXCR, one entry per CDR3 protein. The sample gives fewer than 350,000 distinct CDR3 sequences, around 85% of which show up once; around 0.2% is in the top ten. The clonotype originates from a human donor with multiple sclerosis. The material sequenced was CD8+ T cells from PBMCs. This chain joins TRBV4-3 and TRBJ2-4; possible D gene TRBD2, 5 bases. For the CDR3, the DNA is TGCGCCAGCAGCCAAGTTTCGGGGTTAGGAAAAAACATTCAGTACTTC. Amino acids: CASSQVSGLGKNIQYF.